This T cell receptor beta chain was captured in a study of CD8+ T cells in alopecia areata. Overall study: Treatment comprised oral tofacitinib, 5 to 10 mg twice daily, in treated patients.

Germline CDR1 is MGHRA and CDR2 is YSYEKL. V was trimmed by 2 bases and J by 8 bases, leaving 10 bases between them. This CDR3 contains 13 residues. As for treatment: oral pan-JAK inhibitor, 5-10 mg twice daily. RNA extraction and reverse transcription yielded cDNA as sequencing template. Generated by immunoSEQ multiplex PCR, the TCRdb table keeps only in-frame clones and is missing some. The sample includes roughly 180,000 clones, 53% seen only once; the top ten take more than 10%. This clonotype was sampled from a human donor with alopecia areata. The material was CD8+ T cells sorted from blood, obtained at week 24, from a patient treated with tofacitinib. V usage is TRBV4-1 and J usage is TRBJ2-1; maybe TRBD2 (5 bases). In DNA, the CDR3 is TGCGCCAGCAGCCAAACCAGCGGCGATGAGCAGTTCTTC. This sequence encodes CASSQTSGDEQFF.